This T cell receptor beta chain was found in a study of blood T cell repertoires in COVID-19. The CDR3 is made up of 13 amino acids. Looked up from germline, CDR1 is MNHNY and CDR2 is SVGAGI (reference sequence). V was clipped by 5 bases and J by 6 bases, with 13 bases between them. Per the authors' pipeline: From reference gene primer amplification, estimates of nucleated cell counts were derived. The method was immunoSEQ multiplex PCR; TCRdb's version includes in-frame clones alone and lacks a portion of them. V and J calls and clone size are those listed in that table; D and trimming were worked out from the DNA. The sample has 370,000 or so clones; more than 70% are singletons.

The clonotype was recovered from a man aged 30-40 years who had recovered from COVID-19. V and J are TRBV6-6 and TRBJ1-1; D perhaps matches TRBD1 (5 bases). The specimen sequenced was PBMCs or T cells enriched from blood (not recorded which). The CDR3 spells CASSHGTGAEAFF. In DNA form, the CDR3 reads TGTGCCAGCAGTCACGGGACTGGGGCTGAAGCTTTCTTT.